This T cell receptor beta chain appears in the sequencing data of a study of T cells after yellow fever vaccination. TCRdb re-called the 5' RACE reads through MiXCR, storing one row per CDR3 protein. The table records under 300,000 distinct CDR3 sequences, 6.9% of them present only once. This clonotype was seen many times. At one end the junction does not follow the germline gene, possibly because of a read error. This sequence originates from a man aged 25-45 years who received the YFV17D yellow fever vaccine. Specimen: CD4+ T cells sorted from PBMCs, collected 15 days after the yellow fever booster vaccination.

In DNA form, the CDR3 reads TGCAGTGCTGGAGAGGGATACTACGAGCAGTACTTC. It codes for CSAGEGYYEQYF. This chain connects TRBV20-1 to TRBJ2-7, with D perhaps TRBD2 (5 bases). Germline V gene data show CDR1 as DFQATT and CDR2 as SNEGSKA (reference sequence). This CDR3 region has 12 residues.